This T cell receptor beta chain is drawn from a study of cytomegalovirus exposure and HLA in healthy donors. Whole-study findings and limits: Despite most TCR sequences being rare, some public TCRs occurred in many donors. Using the classifier, cytomegalovirus status was reportedly diagnosed with high specificity and sensitivity.

The table came from immunoSEQ multiplex PCR; TCRdb's copy has only in-frame clones and leaves some out. The data show 100,000 to 150,000 clones, with approximately 95% seen just once and 1.7% held by the top ten. Note on this clone: What it binds is unknown.

This CDR3 is 15 amino acids long. Per the germline V gene, CDR1 is MDHEN and CDR2 is SYDVKM. V dropped 6 bases and J dropped 4 bases, with 19 bases sitting between them. The sample taken for sequencing was PBMCs. The chain carries TRBV28 and TRBJ2-7; tentatively, D is TRBD2 (5 bases). The receptor's source is a man in his late teens or twenties in good health and CMV-seronegative. CDR3 DNA: TGTGCCAGCAGCCCGTCCAGTGGGGAGTTTTACGAGCAGTACTTC. This codes for CASSPSSGEFYEQYF.